This T cell receptor beta chain was obtained from a study of neoadjuvant anti-PD-1 for oral cavity cancer. Germline CDR1 reads SGHAT; CDR2 reads FQNNGV. This CDR3 contains 16 residues. V gave up 2 bases and J gave up 3 bases, with 15 bases separating them. The repertoire was sequenced with immunoSEQ multiplex PCR; TCRdb's copy has only in-frame clones and lacks some. Among some 70,000 clones, more than 75% were seen once, and the ten largest hold 3% to 3.5%. The time point denotes: after neoadjuvant nivolumab, at surgical resection. This clonotype originated in a person between 40 and 85 years old with oral cavity squamous cell carcinoma. This chain joins TRBV11-2 and TRBJ2-3; weak D call: TRBD2 (5 bases). Sequenced here: PBMCs, sampled after nivolumab (anti-PD-1) treatment. CDR3: CASSLFGGRGTDTQYF. CDR3 nucleotides: TGTGCCAGCAGCTTATTCGGCGGACGGGGAACAGATACGCAGTATTTT.